The TCR beta chain under discussion was sequenced for a study of blood T cell repertoires in COVID-19. Whole-study context: Some COVID-19 samples were acute and others convalescent; all came from the United States, Italy and Spain.

Ages ranged from about 18 to 89 years, with residence in 24 US areas. In the study's own analysis: It was from reference gene primer amplification that nucleated cell counts were estimated. Repertoires were generated with immunoSEQ multiplex PCR, while TCRdb's copy carries only in-frame clones and drops some. That table gives V, J and clone size, and the DNA gave D and trimming. The table has about 220,000 clones, 83% seen once. The CDR3 loop spans 13 amino acids. Germline values: CDR1 SEHNR, CDR2 FQNEAQ (reference sequence). Trimming at V came to 3 bases and at J to 5 bases, leaving 3 bases not matched to a gene.

The chain has TRBV7-9 and TRBJ2-7; 8 bases fit TRBD1. The source material was PBMCs or T cells enriched from blood (not recorded which). The source is a woman aged 40 to 55 who had been exposed to COVID-19. CDR3 residues: CASSFGDRHEQYF. In DNA form, the CDR3 reads TGTGCCAGCAGCTTTGGGGACAGGCACGAGCAGTACTTC.